This passage covers 2 T cell receptor beta chains from one sample sequenced in a study of post-analysis software for immune sequencing data. The library was made from cDNA and included unique molecular identifiers. TCRdb used MiXCR to reprocess the PCR reads, holding one entry per CDR3 protein. The sample lists about 500,000 distinct CDR3 sequences, roughly 45% occurring once. Antigen specificity for these receptors is unknown. General study points: Roughly five TRBV segments appeared more often in patients than in controls, and TRBV5-6, TRBV5-1 and TRBV20-1 were among these.

Sequencing was carried out using blood. The source of these receptors is a girl under 18 with multiple sclerosis.

The chain joins TRBV28 to TRBJ2-7; D assignment may be TRBD1 or TRBD2 (6 bases each). Trimming removed 7 bases at V and 1 base at J, with 20 bases between. Per the germline V gene, CDR1 is MDHEN and CDR2 is SYDVKM. The CDR3 totals 16 residues. The CDR3 bases are TGTGCCAGCATCAATATGGTGGGGGGCTCTTCCTACGAGCAGTACTTC. Translating gives CASINMVGGSSYEQYF. The full variable domain, rest sourced from reference TRBV28 and TRBJ2-7, is DVKVTQSSRYLVKRTGEKVFLECVQDMDHENMFWYRQDPGLGLRLIYFSYDVKMKEKGDIPEGYSVSREKKERFSLILESASTNQTSMYLCASINMVGGSSYEQYFGPGTRLTVT.

The chain has TRBV28 and TRBJ2-7, with 10 bases aligning to TRBD2. Germline V gives CDR1 MDHEN, CDR2 SYDVKM. V shed 3 bases and J 6 bases; nucleotides not matched to a gene: 5. The CDR3 has 14 residues. DNA for the CDR3: TGTGCCAGCAGTTTGGCTAGCGGGAGTGGCGAGCAGTACTTC. Its translation: CASSLASGSGEQYF.